One and the same sample provided the 2 T cell receptor beta chains below, sequenced in a study of cytomegalovirus exposure and HLA in healthy donors. Primers included in the PCR were 60 Vbeta and 13 Jbeta primers. Generated by immunoSEQ multiplex PCR, the TCRdb table keeps only in-frame clones and is missing some. Counted here are under 200,000 clones, around 83% occurring once; the ten biggest clones make up 6.4%. The sample taken for sequencing was PBMCs. The source is a middle-aged man in good health and CMV-seropositive.

The chain recombines TRBV5-1 with TRBJ2-3, with unresolved D. The CDR3 covers 13 residues. V lost 0 bases and J 6 bases, leaving 8 bases between the germline ends. Germline values: CDR1 SGHRS, CDR2 YFSETQ. The DNA for the CDR3 is TGCGCCAGCAGCTTGGGGCTCCTTGATACGCAGTATTTT. This translates into CASSLGLLDTQYF.

A single count supports this clone. In DNA form, the CDR3 reads TGTGCCAGCACCGGAACCGTAGTGTCTAGTGACAATGAGCAGTTCTTC. Translating it yields CASTGTVVSSDNEQFF. The J gene is TRBJ2-1, the V gene TRBV25-1; D gene ambiguous. Germline CDR1 reads MGHDK; CDR2 reads SYGVNS. This CDR3 contains 16 residues. V was pared by 7 bases and J by 5 bases, with 21 bases between.